The 18 T cell receptor beta chains given below trace back to one sample, sequenced in a study of T-cell memory formation after mild COVID-19. TCRdb re-called the 5' RACE reads with MiXCR, one entry per CDR3 protein. The sample holds 500,000 to 650,000 distinct CDR3 sequences; about 20% are singletons and the top ten take around 9.2%. Sequencing was done on a sample of PBMCs or a T cell subset sorted from them (not recorded which). The receptors come from an adult woman who had mild COVID-19 (a few samples of this study predate the infection). Cell type and time point are not known.

The chain recombines TRBV10-3 with TRBJ1-1, with D hard to call. Germline loops: CDR1 ENHRY, CDR2 SYGVKD. The CDR3 runs to 12 residues. Trimming took 2 bases from V and 5 from J, leaving 6 bases between them. The CDR3 is CAISEGGTEAFF. The CDR3 nucleotides are TGTGCCATCAGTGAGGGAGGGACTGAAGCTTTCTTT.

A few counts support this clonotype. V and J are TRBV5-6 and TRBJ1-4, with D perhaps TRBD1 (6 bases). This CDR3 is 14 amino acids long. Germline V gives CDR1 SGHDT, CDR2 YYEEEE. With 3 bases removed from V and 10 bases from J, the gap between germline ends came to 16 bases. The CDR3 loop reads CASSSGGGGGKLFF. DNA of the CDR3: TGTGCCAGCAGCTCGGGCGGAGGAGGGGGAAAACTGTTTTTT.

This clonotype was seen many times. The rearrangement uses TRBV5-1 and TRBJ2-1, with D possibly matching TRBD2 (6 bases). CDR3 length equals 12 residues. The germline V gene has CDR1 SGHRS and CDR2 YFSETQ. Trimming removed 0 bases from V and 13 bases from J, with 11 bases in between. The CDR3 loop reads CASSLEAGRQFF. Written as DNA, the CDR3 is TGCGCCAGCAGCTTGGAGGCGGGACGACAGTTCTTC.

The chain carries TRBV7-6 and TRBJ2-7, with 8 bases identical to TRBD2. This CDR3 has 17 amino acids. V was pared by 5 bases and J by 0 bases, with 12 bases of the junction left unmatched. Germline V gene lookup returns CDR1 SGHVS and CDR2 FNYEAQ. This CDR3 is CASSPSKAGEFSYEQYF. For the CDR3, the DNA is TGTGCCAGCAGCCCGAGCAAAGCGGGGGAATTCTCCTACGAGCAGTACTTC.

The genes are TRBV5-8 and TRBJ2-3; a weak D match, TRBD1 (6 bases). Germline loops: CDR1 SGHTS, CDR2 YDEGEE. Trimming stripped 2 bases from V and 4 bases from J, with 14 bases between. The length of the CDR3 is 15 residues. In nucleotides, the CDR3 is TGTGCCAGCAGCTTACAGGGTTCTTCCCCAGATACGCAGTATTTT. It encodes CASSLQGSSPDTQYF.

The chain couples TRBV24-1 to TRBJ2-1; D remains ambiguous. The CDR3 length is 14 residues. V lost 5 bases and J 0 bases, leaving 7 bases between the germline ends. CDR1 KGHDR and CDR2 SFDVKD come from the germline V gene. The CDR3 loop is CATSAKGSYNEQFF. The CDR3 DNA is TGTGCCACCAGTGCGAAGGGCTCCTACAATGAGCAGTTCTTC.

This chain links TRBV5-1 with TRBJ2-1; D might be TRBD2 (7 bases). The length of the CDR3 is 16 residues. Germline V gene data show CDR1 as SGHRS and CDR2 as YFSETQ. V lost 1 base and J lost 4, with 15 bases in between. The CDR3 reads CASSLWRGRDYNEQFF. In DNA, the CDR3 is TGCGCCAGCAGCTTGTGGCGGGGGCGGGATTACAATGAGCAGTTCTTC.

This clonotype was seen more than once but under ten times. The chain has TRBV7-2 and TRBJ1-2; D remains ambiguous. The V gene's germline CDR1 is SGHTA and CDR2 FQGNSA. This CDR3 has 13 amino acids. Trimming shortened V by 5 bases and J by 1 base, and 8 bases separated the two germline ends. CDR3 sequence: CASSPQFNYGYTF. The CDR3 coding sequence is TGTGCCAGCAGCCCCCAATTTAACTATGGCTACACCTTC.

The rearrangement uses TRBV5-8 and TRBJ2-1; the D gene is possibly TRBD1 (5 bases). The germline V gene encodes CDR1 SGHTS and CDR2 YDEGEE. The CDR3 spans 14 residues. The V and J ends lost 0 bases and 3 bases respectively, with 7 bases between them. Written as DNA, the CDR3 is TGTGCCAGCAGCTTGGGGACATTCTACAATGAGCAGTTCTTC. Its translation is CASSLGTFYNEQFF.

This rearrangement joins TRBV4-3 to TRBJ1-2, with D tentatively TRBD1 (6 bases). The germline V gene has CDR1 LGHNA and CDR2 YSLEER. The CDR3 consists of 14 residues. The V end was cut by 0 bases, the J end by 7 bases, with 12 bases between. The CDR3 coding sequence is TGCGCCAGCAGCCAAGAGGAGGGGGTAGGTGGCTACACCTTC. Its protein is CASSQEEGVGGYTF.

The chain carries TRBV25-1 and TRBJ1-1, with D maybe TRBD1 (5 bases). The germline V gene has CDR1 MGHDK and CDR2 SYGVNS. This CDR3 comprises 13 residues. V lost 1 base and J 8 bases, leaving 11 bases between the germline ends. CDR3 residues: CASSEWRGMEAFF. The CDR3 nucleotides read TGTGCCAGCAGTGAATGGAGGGGTATGGAAGCTTTCTTT.

V is TRBV5-1 and J is TRBJ2-3; TRBD1 aligns across 7 bases. Germline CDR1 SGHRS, CDR2 YFSETQ. V lost 2 bases, J lost 4 bases, and 4 bases stayed unmatched. This CDR3 is built from 14 residues. DNA of the CDR3: TGCGCCAGCAGCTTCGAGGGGGCGGCAGATACGCAGTATTTT. This codes for CASSFEGAADTQYF.

The table lists this clonotype with a few counts. The chain employs TRBV12-3 or TRBV12-4 and TRBJ2-7, with a weak D call TRBD1 (6 bases). V was cut by 3 bases and J by 2 bases, with 11 bases left in between. The CDR3 runs to 14 residues. CDR3 amino acids: CASSFQGTTYEQYF. CDR3 nucleotide sequence: TGTGCCAGCAGTTTTCAGGGGACAACCTACGAGCAGTACTTC.

This clonotype has only a few counts. The genes are TRBV18 and TRBJ2-2; tentative D call: TRBD1 (5 bases). V dropped 3 bases and J dropped 6 bases, with 14 bases sitting between them. This CDR3 spans 15 amino acids. CDR1 is KGHSH, CDR2 LQKENI, per germline. The CDR3 DNA sequence: TGTGCCAGCTCACCCCGAAGTCAAGGGGCCGGGGAGCTGTTTTTT. Translated: CASSPRSQGAGELFF. Together with reference TRBV18 and TRBJ2-2, the CDR3 gives the full variable domain: NAGVMQNPRHLVRRRGQEARLRCSPMKGHSHVYWYRQLPEEGLKFMVYLQKENIIDESGMPKERFSAEFPKEGPSILRIQQVVRGDSAAYFCASSPRSQGAGELFFGEGSRLTVL.

The V call is TRBV7-6, the J call TRBJ2-5; D may be TRBD2 (5 bases). CDR1 is SGHVS and CDR2 is FNYEAQ in the germline V gene. This CDR3 region has 14 residues. Trimming took off 2 bases at V and 5 bases at J, with 12 bases between the two ends. The CDR3 here is CASSLTASSETQYF. DNA of the CDR3: TGTGCCAGCAGCTTAACCGCTAGCAGCGAGACCCAGTACTTC.

The chain couples TRBV9 to TRBJ2-7; 8 nucleotides agree with TRBD2. Unmatched junction bases numbered 5, after V lost 3 bases and J lost 0 bases. Germline V CDR1 and CDR2: SGDLS, YYNGEE. This CDR3 is 15 amino acids long. This CDR3 is CASSGPGTSSYEQYF. CDR3 DNA sequence: TGTGCCAGCAGCGGACCCGGGACTAGCTCCTACGAGCAGTACTTC.

There are a few counts of this clonotype. The CDR3 spells CASSLVGRAYEQYF. The CDR3 DNA reads TGTGCCAGCAGCTTAGTTGGCAGGGCCTACGAGCAGTACTTC. This chain uses TRBV7-8 with TRBJ2-7; D possibly corresponds to TRBD1 (5 bases). Per germline, CDR1 SGHVS and CDR2 FQNEAQ. The CDR3 runs to 14 residues. V lost 1 base, J lost 2 bases, and 9 bases lay in between.

The sample holds a few counts of this clonotype. The rearrangement links TRBV18 to TRBJ1-3; D is unresolved. Trimming took off 8 bases at V and 4 bases at J, with 15 bases between the two ends. The CDR3 runs 14 residues. Looked up from germline, CDR1 is KGHSH and CDR2 is LQKENI. CDR3 amino acids: CASKGNLEGNTIYF. The CDR3 DNA sequence: TGTGCCAGCAAAGGGAACCTTGAGGGAAACACCATATATTTT. Looking up the rest from reference TRBV18 and TRBJ1-3 gives the full variable domain: NAGVMQNPRHLVRRRGQEARLRCSPMKGHSHVYWYRQLPEEGLKFMVYLQKENIIDESGMPKERFSAEFPKEGPSILRIQQVVRGDSAAYFCASKGNLEGNTIYFGEGSWLTVV.